The next 13 T cell receptor beta chains were all read from a single sample in a study of monozygotic twins with inflammatory bowel disease (dated by TCRdb to the late 2010s). Libraries were prepared through 5' RACE. Instrument on record: Illumina HiSeq 2500. The reads underwent TCRdb reprocessing, giving one record for each CDR3 protein sequence and no DNA. This sample's clone table shows some 160,000 distinct CDR3 sequences. The ten largest clonotypes hold about 7.4% of the sample. Specimen: blood. These receptors came from a human donor with ulcerative colitis or Crohn's disease, or a healthy co-twin of an affected twin (not recorded which).

V is TRBV7-7 and J is TRBJ2-3; absent DNA, TCRdb's TRBD1 call cannot be checked. Germline V gives CDR1 SSHAT, CDR2 FNYEAQ (reference sequence). CDR3 length: 17 residues. This chain's CDR3 is CAVHGPRGAASTDTQYF.

The chain links TRBV5-1 to TRBJ2-2; TCRdb picks TRBD1, but there is no DNA to check that call. The CDR3 extends over 15 amino acids. Germline-derived CDR1 and CDR2 are SGHRS and YFSETQ. The CDR3 reads CASSFGTGSAGELFF. Complete variable domain (other parts from reference TRBV5-1 and TRBJ2-2): KAGVTQTPRYLIKTRGQQVTLSCSPISGHRSVSWYQQTPGQGLQFLFEYFSETQRNKGNFPGRFSGRQFSNSRSEMNVSTLELGDSALYLCASSFGTGSAGELFFGEGSRLTVL.

The chain carries TRBV29-1 and TRBJ2-1; with no DNA, the TCRdb D assignment of TRBD2 cannot be verified. The CDR3 is 12 amino acids. Germline lookup yields CDR1 SQVTM and CDR2 ANQGSEA. This CDR3 reads CSVEYPRDEQFF.

V usage is TRBV19 and J usage is TRBJ2-1; the TCRdb call, TRBD2, lacks DNA for checking. This CDR3 has 14 residues. CDR1 and CDR2 (germline): LNHDA, SQIVND (reference sequence). CDR3 protein: CASSRAVSYDEQFF.

The chain is built from TRBV7-2 and TRBJ2-1; TCRdb's D call of TRBD2 is untestable without DNA. The CDR3 runs 16 residues. Germline loops: CDR1 SGHTA, CDR2 FQGNSA. This chain's CDR3 is CASSFHSGTVGNEQFF.

The CDR3 protein is CSARGRWNEQFF. J is TRBJ2-1 and V is TRBV20-1. Per germline, CDR1 DFQATT and CDR2 SNEGSKA (reference sequence). The CDR3 runs to 12 residues.

This chain joins TRBV5-1 and TRBJ1-2; the TCRdb call, TRBD1, lacks DNA for checking. Germline V gene data show CDR1 as SGHRS and CDR2 as YFSETQ. This CDR3 region has 18 residues. The CDR3 loop is CASSLAPGQGTWVDGYTF.

The rearrangement joins TRBV29-1 to TRBJ1-1; the TCRdb call, TRBD1, lacks DNA for checking. Germline V gene data show CDR1 as SQVTM and CDR2 as ANQGSEA. This CDR3 is built from 13 residues. The CDR3 spells CSVVRGARTEAFF.

The chain employs TRBV12-3 or TRBV12-4 and TRBJ1-2. CDR3 length: 12 amino acids. The CDR3 sequence: CASSFGVGSHTF.

The chain uses TRBV2 and TRBJ1-3. Germline CDR1 and CDR2: SNHLY and FYNNEI. The CDR3 extends over 13 amino acids. The chain's CDR3 is CARGRLSGNTIYF.

This sequence joins TRBV11-2 and TRBJ2-2. CDR3 length: 13 residues. Germline V gene data show CDR1 as SGHAT and CDR2 as FQNNGV. CDR3 loop: CASSLEITGELFF.

V and J are TRBV7-2 and TRBJ2-3. The CDR3 is 13 amino acids. Germline V CDR1 and CDR2: SGHTA, FQGNSA. Here the CDR3 reads CASSLTFADTQYF.

The chain uses TRBV7-9 and TRBJ2-2; the TCRdb D gene call, TRBD1, has no DNA to confirm it. Germline V gene lookup returns CDR1 SEHNR and CDR2 FQNEAQ (reference sequence). The CDR3 length is 16 residues. CDR3 protein: CASSPGGGPGTGELFF.